This note documents a single T cell receptor (beta chain) sequence. Profiling relied on immunoSEQ multiplex PCR, and the TCRdb table lists in-frame clones only, not all of them. The data contain about 250,000 clones, 85% to 90% of them seen just once; the ten biggest clones take up 1.5% to 2%. This entry comes from a study of blood T cell repertoires in COVID-19. Background on the study: Spain, Italy and the United States supplied samples that represented acute and convalescent COVID-19. T cells, B-cell-depleted T cells, or PBMCs supplied cDNA or gDNA.

Cohort allocation depended upon clinical history that participants reported. Two negative PCRs, clearance, or symptom resolution were required of recovered Cohort 3 donors. CDR1 is LNHDA and CDR2 is SQIVND in the germline V gene (reference sequence). The ends were cut back, 7 bases at V and 2 bases at J, with 17 bases in the middle. The CDR3 consists of 15 residues. The gene calls are TRBV19 and TRBJ1-2, with D possibly being TRBD1 (5 bases). This receptor was taken from a man aged 35-49 years who had recovered from COVID-19. The sample consisted of PBMCs or T cells enriched from blood (not recorded which). The DNA of the CDR3 is TGTGCCAGTACCAAGAACGCAGGGTGGAACTATGGCTACACCTTC. Translated, it gives CASTKNAGWNYGYTF.